This T cell receptor beta chain is drawn from a study of blood T cell repertoires in COVID-19. The CDR3 is 18 amino acids. Profiled with immunoSEQ multiplex PCR; TCRdb holds only in-frame clones, not every one. The profile shows 350,000 or so clones, about 86% of them singletons. This chain joins TRBV21-1 and TRBJ2-5; the DNA was not compared with TRBD2, the D call given in the table. TRBV21-1 has pseudogene status. The sequenced material came from PBMCs or T cells enriched from blood (not recorded which). This sequence was found in a woman between 40 and 55 years old with acute COVID-19. Here the CDR3 DNA reads TGTGCCAGCAGCAAATCTGAAAGCGGGCGGGCCAACCAAGAGACCCAGTACTTC. This codes for CASSKSESGRANQETQYF.